This record looks at one TCR beta chain sequence and its context. Antigen specificity is unknown. Looked up from germline, CDR1 is LNHDA and CDR2 is SQIVND (reference sequence). This CDR3 has 15 amino acids. The V end lost 1 base, the J end lost 0 bases, and 10 bases lay between the germline ends. Following extraction, RNA underwent reverse transcription to cDNA, which served as the sequencing template. TCRdb's table, derived via immunoSEQ multiplex PCR, lists solely in-frame clones and lacks some. The table shows tens of thousands of clones, with roughly 80% occurring only once. The data are from a study of CD8+ T cells in alopecia areata. Whole-study results and caveats: Alphabeta T cells residing in normal skin are also sequenced in scalp samples.

The receptor was isolated from a human donor with alopecia areata. The sample was NKG2D-low CD8+ T cells sorted from blood. The chain employs TRBV19 and TRBJ2-7; possible D gene TRBD1, 5 bases. The CDR3 region is CASSIGDDSSYEQYF. DNA of the CDR3: TGTGCCAGTAGTATAGGTGACGACAGCTCCTACGAGCAGTACTTC.